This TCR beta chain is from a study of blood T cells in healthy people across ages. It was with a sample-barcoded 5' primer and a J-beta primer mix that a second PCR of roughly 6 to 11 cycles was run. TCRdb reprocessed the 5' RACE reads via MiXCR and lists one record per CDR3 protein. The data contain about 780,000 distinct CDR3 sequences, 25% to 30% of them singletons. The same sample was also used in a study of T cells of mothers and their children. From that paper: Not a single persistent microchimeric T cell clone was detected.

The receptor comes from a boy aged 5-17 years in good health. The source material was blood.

The CDR3 here is CASSPPGLAGPYQETQYF. In DNA form, the CDR3 reads TGTGCCAGCAGTCCACCGGGACTAGCGGGACCGTACCAAGAGACCCAGTACTTC. This chain uses TRBV28 with TRBJ2-5, with TRBD2 matching over 13 bases. This CDR3 contains 18 residues. Germline V gene lookup returns CDR1 MDHEN and CDR2 SYDVKM. V lost 5 bases, J lost 0 bases, and 9 bases stayed unmatched.